The text below deals with one T cell receptor beta chain. The sample originates from a study of healthy donors' naive CD4 and CD8 T cells. Study as a whole: Donors, half of them female, were 20-25, 40-50 or 60-70 years old.

Sorting defined naive CD4+ as CD4+CD8-CD45RO-CD45RA+ and naive CD8+ as CD8+CD4-CD45RA+CD27bright. Trimming left V 3 bases short and J 8 bases short, with 5 bases between. CDR3 length: 10 amino acids. Germline assignment: CDR1 GTSNPN and CDR2 SVGIG (reference sequence). Each TCR library used roughly 490 ng of total RNA and a linear amplification protocol. A single record per CDR3 protein comes from TCRdb applying MiXCR to the reads. The sample has about 180,000 distinct CDR3 sequences, under 85% seen once. This receptor was obtained from a pool of human donors in good health; the sample pools cells from several healthy donors. V usage is TRBV30 and J usage is TRBJ2-1; D ambiguous. The sample was naive CD4+ and CD8+ T cells sorted from blood, pooled from several donors. In DNA form, the CDR3 reads TGTGCCTGGAGAGAACATGAGCAGTTCTTC. It encodes CAWREHEQFF.